The clone carrying this T cell receptor (beta chain) was recorded only once. The sample is drawn from a study of blood T cell repertoires in COVID-19. The overall study: Sources were T cells, B-cell-depleted T cells, or PBMCs; the material itself was cDNA or gDNA.

This CDR3 has 13 amino acids. Trimming took 4 bases from V and 7 from J, leaving 12 bases between them. Germline CDR1 is SGHRS and CDR2 is YFSETQ. Assay used: immunoSEQ multiplex PCR; TCRdb lists only in-frame clones, some missing. The sample lists some 45,000 clones, over 75% occurring once. This chain joins TRBV5-1 and TRBJ1-5; D might be TRBD1 (6 bases). The sequenced sample consisted of peripheral blood. This TCR came from a human donor in a cohort sampled during active COVID-19. The CDR3 sequence is CASSTEGDQPQHF. CDR3 in DNA: TGCGCCAGCAGCACCGAGGGGGACCAGCCCCAGCATTTT.